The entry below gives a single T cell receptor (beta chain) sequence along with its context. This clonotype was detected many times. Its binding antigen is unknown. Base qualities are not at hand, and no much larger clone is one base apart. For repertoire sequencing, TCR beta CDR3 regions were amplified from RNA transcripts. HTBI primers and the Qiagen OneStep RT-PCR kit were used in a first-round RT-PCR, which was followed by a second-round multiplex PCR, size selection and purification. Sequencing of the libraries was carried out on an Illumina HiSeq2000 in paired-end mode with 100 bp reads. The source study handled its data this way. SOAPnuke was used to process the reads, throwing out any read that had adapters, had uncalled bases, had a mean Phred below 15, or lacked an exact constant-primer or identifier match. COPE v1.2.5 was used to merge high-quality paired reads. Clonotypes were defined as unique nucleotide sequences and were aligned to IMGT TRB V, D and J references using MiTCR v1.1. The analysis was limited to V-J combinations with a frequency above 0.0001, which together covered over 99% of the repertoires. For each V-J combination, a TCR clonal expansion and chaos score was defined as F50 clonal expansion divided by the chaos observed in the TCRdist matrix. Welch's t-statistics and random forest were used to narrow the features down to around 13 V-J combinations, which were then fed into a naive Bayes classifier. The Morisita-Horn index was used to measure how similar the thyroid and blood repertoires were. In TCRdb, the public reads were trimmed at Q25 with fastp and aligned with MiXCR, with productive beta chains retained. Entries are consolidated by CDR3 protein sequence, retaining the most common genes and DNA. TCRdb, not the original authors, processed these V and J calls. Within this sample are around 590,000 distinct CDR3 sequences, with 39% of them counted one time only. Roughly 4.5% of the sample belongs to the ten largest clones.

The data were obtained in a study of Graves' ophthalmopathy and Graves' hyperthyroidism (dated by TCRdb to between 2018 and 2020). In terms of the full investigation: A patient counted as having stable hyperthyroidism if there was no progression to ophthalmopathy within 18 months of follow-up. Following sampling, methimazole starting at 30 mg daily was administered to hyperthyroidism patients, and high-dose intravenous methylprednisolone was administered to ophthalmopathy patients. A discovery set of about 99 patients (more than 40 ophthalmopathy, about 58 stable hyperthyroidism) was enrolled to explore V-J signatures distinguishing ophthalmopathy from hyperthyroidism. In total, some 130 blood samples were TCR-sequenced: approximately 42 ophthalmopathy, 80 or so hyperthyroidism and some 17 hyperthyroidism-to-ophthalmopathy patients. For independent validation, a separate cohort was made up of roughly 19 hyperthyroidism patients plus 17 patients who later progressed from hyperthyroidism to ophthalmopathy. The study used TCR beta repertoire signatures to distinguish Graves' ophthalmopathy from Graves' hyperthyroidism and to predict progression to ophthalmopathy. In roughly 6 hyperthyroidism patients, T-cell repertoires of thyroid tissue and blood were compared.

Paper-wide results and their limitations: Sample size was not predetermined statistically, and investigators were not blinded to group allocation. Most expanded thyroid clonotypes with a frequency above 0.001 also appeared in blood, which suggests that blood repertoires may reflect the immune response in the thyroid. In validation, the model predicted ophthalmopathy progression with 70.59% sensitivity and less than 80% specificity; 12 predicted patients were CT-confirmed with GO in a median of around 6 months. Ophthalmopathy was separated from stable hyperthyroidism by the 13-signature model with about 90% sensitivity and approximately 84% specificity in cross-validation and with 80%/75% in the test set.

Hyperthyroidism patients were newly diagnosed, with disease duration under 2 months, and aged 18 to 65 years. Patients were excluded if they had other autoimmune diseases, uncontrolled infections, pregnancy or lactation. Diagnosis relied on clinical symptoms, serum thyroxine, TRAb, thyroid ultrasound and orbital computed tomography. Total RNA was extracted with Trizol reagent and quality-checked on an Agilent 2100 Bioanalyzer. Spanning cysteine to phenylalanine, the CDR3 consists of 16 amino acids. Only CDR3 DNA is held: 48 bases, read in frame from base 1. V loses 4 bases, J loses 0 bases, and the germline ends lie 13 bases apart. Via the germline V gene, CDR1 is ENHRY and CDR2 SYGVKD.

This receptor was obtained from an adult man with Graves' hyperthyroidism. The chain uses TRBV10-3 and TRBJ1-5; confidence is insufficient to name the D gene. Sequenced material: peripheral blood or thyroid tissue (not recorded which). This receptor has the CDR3 CAISVGGQTSNQPQHF. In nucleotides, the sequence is TGTGCCATCAGTGTGGGTGGGCAGACTAGCAATCAGCCCCAGCATTTT.